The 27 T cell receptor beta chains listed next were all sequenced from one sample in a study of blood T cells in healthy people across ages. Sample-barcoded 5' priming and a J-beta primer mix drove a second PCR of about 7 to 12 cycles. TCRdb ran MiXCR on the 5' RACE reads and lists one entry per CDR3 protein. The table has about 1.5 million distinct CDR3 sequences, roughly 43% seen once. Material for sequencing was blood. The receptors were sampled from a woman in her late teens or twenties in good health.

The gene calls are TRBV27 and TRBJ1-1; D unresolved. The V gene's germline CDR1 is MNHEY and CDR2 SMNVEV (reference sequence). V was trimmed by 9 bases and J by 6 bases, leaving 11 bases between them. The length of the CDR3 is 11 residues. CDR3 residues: CASGEGSEAFF. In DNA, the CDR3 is TGTGCCAGTGGGGAGGGCTCTGAAGCTTTCTTT.

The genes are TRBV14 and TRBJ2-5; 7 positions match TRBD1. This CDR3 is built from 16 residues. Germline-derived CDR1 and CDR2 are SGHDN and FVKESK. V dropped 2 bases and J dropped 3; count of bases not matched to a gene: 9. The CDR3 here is CASSQRPTGYEETQYF. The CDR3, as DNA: TGTGCCAGCAGCCAACGCCCGACAGGGTACGAAGAGACCCAGTACTTC.

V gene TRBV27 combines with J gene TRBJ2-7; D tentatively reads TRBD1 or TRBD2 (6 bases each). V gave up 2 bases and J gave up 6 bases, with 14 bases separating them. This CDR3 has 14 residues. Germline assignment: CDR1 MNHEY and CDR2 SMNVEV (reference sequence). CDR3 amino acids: CASSLMVGGLEQYF. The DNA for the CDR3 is TGTGCCAGCAGTTTAATGGTTGGGGGGCTCGAGCAGTACTTC.

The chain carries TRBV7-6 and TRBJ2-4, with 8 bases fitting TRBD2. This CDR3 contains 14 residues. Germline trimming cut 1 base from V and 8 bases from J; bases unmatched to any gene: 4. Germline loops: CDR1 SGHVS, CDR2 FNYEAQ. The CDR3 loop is CASSLESGLDIQYF. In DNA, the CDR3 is TGTGCCAGCAGCTTAGAGTCGGGACTAGACATTCAGTACTTC.

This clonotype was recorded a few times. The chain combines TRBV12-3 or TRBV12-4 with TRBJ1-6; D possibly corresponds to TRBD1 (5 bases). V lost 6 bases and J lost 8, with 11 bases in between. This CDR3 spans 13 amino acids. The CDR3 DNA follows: TGTGCCAGCAGCCAGGGTGCACATTCACCCCTCCACTTT. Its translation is CASSQGAHSPLHF.

CDR3 DNA: TGTGCCACCAGCAGCCCGGGGGCACAGGACTATGGCTACACCTTC. Translated, it gives CATSSPGAQDYGYTF. The chain recombines TRBV15 with TRBJ1-2; a possible D gene is TRBD1 (6 bases). The V and J ends lost 3 bases and 3 bases respectively, with 14 bases between them. The germline V gene encodes CDR1 LNHNV and CDR2 YYDKDF (reference sequence). The CDR3 sequence is 15 residues long. Looking up the rest from reference TRBV15 and TRBJ1-2 gives the full variable domain: DAMVIQNPRYQVTQFGKPVTLSCSQTLNHNVMYWYQQKSSQAPKLLFHYYDKDFNNEADTPDNFQSRRPNTSFCFLDIRSPGLGDTAMYLCATSSPGAQDYGYTFGSGTRLTVV.

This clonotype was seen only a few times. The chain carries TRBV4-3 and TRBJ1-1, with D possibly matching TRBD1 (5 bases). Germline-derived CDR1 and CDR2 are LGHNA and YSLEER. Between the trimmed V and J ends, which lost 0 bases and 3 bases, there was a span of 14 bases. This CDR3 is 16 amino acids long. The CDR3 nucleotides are TGCGCCAGCAGCCAAGATGGGACTGGGTGGCACACTGAAGCTTTCTTT. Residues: CASSQDGTGWHTEAFF.

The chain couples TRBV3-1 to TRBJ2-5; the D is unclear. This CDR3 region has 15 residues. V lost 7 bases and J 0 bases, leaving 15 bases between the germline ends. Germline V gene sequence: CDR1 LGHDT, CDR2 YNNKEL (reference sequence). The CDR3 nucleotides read TGTGCCAGCACTCATTCGTCTCCGTACCAAGAGACCCAGTACTTC. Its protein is CASTHSSPYQETQYF.

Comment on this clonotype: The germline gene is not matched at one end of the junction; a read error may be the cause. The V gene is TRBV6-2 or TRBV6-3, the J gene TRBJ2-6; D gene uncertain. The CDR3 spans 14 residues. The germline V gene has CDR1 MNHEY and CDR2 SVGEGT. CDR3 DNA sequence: TGTGCCAGCAGTTGGTTCTCTGAGGCCAACGTCCTGACTTTC. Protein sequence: CASSWFSEANVLTF.

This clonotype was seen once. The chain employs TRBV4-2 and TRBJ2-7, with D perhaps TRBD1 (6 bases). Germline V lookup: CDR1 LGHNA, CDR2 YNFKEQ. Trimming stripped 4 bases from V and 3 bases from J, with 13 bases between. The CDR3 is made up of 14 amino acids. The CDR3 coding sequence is TGTGCCAGCAGCCTCTCATTACAGGGCTACGAGCAGTACTTC. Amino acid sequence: CASSLSLQGYEQYF.

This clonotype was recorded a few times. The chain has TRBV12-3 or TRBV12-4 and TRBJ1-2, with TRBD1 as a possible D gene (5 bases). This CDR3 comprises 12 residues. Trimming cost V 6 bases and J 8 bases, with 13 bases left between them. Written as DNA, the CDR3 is TGTGCCAGCAGCAGAGGGGTGAGCGGCTACACCTTC. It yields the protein CASSRGVSGYTF.

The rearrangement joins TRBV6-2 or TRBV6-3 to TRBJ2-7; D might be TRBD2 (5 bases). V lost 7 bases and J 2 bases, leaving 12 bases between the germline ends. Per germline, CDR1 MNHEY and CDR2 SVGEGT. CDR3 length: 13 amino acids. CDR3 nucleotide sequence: TGTGCCAGCAAGCCTTCGGGAACCTACGAGCAGTACTTC. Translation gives CASKPSGTYEQYF.

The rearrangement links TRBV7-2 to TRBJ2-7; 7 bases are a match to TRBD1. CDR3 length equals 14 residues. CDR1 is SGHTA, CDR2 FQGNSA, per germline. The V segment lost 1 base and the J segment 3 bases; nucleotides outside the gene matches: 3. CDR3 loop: CASSLERDSYEQYF. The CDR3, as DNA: TGTGCCAGCAGCTTAGAAAGGGACAGCTACGAGCAGTACTTC.

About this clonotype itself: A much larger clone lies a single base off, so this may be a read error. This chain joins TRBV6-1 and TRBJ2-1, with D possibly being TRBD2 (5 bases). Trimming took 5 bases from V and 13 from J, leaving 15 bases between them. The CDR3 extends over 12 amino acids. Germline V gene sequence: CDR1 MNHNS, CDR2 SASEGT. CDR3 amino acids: CASSSHWETQFF. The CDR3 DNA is TGTGCCAGCAGTTCCCATTGGGAGACCCAGTTCTTC.

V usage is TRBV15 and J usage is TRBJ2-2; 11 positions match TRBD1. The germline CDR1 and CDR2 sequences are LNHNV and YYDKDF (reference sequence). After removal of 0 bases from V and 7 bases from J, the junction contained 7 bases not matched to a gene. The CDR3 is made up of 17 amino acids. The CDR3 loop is CATSRDLGTGGGGELFF. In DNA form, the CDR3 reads TGTGCCACCAGCAGAGATCTCGGGACAGGGGGTGGCGGGGAGCTGTTTTTT. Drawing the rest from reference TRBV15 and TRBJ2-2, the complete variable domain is DAMVIQNPRYQVTQFGKPVTLSCSQTLNHNVMYWYQQKSSQAPKLLFHYYDKDFNNEADTPDNFQSRRPNTSFCFLDIRSPGLGDTAMYLCATSRDLGTGGGGELFFGEGSRLTVL.

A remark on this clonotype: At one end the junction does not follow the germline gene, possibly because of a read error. The CDR3 loop reads CSVPSYSEQFF. The CDR3, as DNA: TGCAGCGTCCCCAGCTACAGTGAGCAGTTCTTC. The gene calls are TRBV29-1 and TRBJ2-1, with no clear D. Germline V gives CDR1 SQVTM, CDR2 ANQGSEA. This CDR3 has 11 residues.

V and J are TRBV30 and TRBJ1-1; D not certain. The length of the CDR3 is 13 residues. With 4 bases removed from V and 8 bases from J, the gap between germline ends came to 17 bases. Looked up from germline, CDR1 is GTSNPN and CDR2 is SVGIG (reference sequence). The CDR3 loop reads CAWTTFPPHEAFF. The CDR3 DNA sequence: TGTGCCTGGACGACTTTCCCCCCCCACGAAGCTTTCTTT.

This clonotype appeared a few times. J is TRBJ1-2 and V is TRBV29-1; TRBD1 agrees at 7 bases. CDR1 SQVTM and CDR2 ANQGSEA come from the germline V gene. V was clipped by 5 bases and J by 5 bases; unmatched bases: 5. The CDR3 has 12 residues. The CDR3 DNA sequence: TGCAGCGTTTACAGGGGAATTTATGGCTACACCTTC. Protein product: CSVYRGIYGYTF. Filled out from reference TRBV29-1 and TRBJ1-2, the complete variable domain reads SAVISQKPSRDICQRGTSLTIQCQVDSQVTMMFWYRQQPGQSLTLIATANQGSEATYESGFVIDKFPISRPNLTFSTLTVSNMSPEDSSIYLCSVYRGIYGYTFGSGTRLTVV.

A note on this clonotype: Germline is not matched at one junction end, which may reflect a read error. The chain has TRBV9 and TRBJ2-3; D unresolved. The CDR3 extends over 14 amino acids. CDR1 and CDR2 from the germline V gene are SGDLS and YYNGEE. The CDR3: CAGSPPPAADTQYF. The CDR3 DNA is TGTGCCGGCAGCCCCCCACCGGCAGCAGATACGCAGTATTTT.

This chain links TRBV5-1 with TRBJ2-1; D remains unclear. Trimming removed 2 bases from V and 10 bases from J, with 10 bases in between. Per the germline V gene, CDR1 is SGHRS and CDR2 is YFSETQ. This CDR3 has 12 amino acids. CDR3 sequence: CASSFRSWEQFF. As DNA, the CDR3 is TGCGCCAGCAGCTTTCGGTCTTGGGAGCAGTTCTTC.

The CDR3 loop reads CSARKRGGTDTQYF. The CDR3 nucleotides read TGCAGTGCTAGAAAGCGGGGGGGCACAGATACGCAGTATTTT. V usage is TRBV20-1 and J usage is TRBJ2-3; 9 nucleotides align to TRBD2. CDR3 length: 14 residues. V was pared by 2 bases and J by 1 base, with 1 base of the junction left unmatched. Germline CDR1 is DFQATT and CDR2 is SNEGSKA (reference sequence).

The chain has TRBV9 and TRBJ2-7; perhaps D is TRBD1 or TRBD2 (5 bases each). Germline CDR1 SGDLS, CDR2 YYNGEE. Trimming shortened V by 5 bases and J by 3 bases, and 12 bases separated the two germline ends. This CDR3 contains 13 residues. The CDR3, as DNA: TGTGCCAGCAGTCAAGGGGACGTCTACGAGCAGTACTTC. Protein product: CASSQGDVYEQYF.

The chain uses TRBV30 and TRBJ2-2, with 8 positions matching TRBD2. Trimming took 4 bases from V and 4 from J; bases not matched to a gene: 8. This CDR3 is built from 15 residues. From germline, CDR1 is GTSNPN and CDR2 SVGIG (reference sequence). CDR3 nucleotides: TGTGCCTGGACTCCGGGGGGGATCCTCACCGGGGAGCTGTTTTTT. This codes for CAWTPGGILTGELFF.

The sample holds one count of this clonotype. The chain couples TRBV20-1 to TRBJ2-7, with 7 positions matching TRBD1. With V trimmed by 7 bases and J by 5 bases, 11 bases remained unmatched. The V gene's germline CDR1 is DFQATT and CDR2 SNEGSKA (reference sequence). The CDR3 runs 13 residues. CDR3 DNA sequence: TGCAGTGTTAACAGGGGAACTATCCACGAGCAGTACTTC. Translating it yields CSVNRGTIHEQYF.

In DNA, the CDR3 is TGCAGCGTCGCCGGGACAGGCGGGATGGATGAAAAACTGTTTTTT. Its translation is CSVAGTGGMDEKLFF. This chain joins TRBV29-1 and TRBJ1-4; 8 nucleotides line up with TRBD1. This CDR3 has 15 amino acids. V lost 6 bases, J lost 6 bases, and 12 bases stayed unmatched. CDR1 is SQVTM and CDR2 is ANQGSEA in the germline V gene. Drawing the rest from reference TRBV29-1 and TRBJ1-4, the complete variable domain is SAVISQKPSRDICQRGTSLTIQCQVDSQVTMMFWYRQQPGQSLTLIATANQGSEATYESGFVIDKFPISRPNLTFSTLTVSNMSPEDSSIYLCSVAGTGGMDEKLFFGSGTQLSVL.

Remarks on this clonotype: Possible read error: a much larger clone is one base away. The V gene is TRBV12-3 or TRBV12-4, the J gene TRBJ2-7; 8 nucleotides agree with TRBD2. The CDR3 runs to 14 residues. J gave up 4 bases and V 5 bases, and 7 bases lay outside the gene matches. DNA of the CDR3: TGTGCCAGCAGTGTCCTTGGCGGGGGGTACGAGCAGTACTTC. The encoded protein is CASSVLGGGYEQYF.

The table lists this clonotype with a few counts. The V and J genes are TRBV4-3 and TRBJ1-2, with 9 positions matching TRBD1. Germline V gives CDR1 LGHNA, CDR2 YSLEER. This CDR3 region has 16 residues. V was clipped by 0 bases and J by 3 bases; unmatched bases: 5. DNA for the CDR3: TGCGCCAGCAGCCAAGATGGTGGGACAGGGCACTATGGCTACACCTTC. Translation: CASSQDGGTGHYGYTF.